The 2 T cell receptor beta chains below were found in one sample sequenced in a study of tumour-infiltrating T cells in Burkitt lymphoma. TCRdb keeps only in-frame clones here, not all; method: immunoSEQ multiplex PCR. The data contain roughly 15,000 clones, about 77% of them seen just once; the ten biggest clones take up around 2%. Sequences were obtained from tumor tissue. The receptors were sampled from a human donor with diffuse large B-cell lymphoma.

CDR3 sequence (DNA): TGTGCCAGCAGCCACGGCAGTGACACCGGGGAGCTGTTTTTT. It translates to CASSHGSDTGELFF. The genes are TRBV14 and TRBJ2-2; no definite D call. CDR1 is SGHDN, CDR2 FVKESK, per germline. The CDR3 contains 14 residues. V lost 3 bases and J 3 bases, leaving 8 bases between the germline ends. The whole variable domain, filled in from reference TRBV14 and TRBJ2-2, reads EAGVTQFPSHSVIEKGQTVTLRCDPISGHDNLYWYRRVMGKEIKFLLHFVKESKQDESGMPNNRFLAERTGGTYSTLKVQPAELEDSGVYFCASSHGSDTGELFFGEGSRLTVL.

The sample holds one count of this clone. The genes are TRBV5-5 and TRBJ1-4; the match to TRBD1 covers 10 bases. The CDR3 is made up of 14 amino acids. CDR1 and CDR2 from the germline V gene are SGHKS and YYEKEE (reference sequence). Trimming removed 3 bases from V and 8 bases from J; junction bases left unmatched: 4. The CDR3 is CASSSGTGDEKLFF. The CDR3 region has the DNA TGTGCCAGCAGCTCCGGGACAGGGGACGAAAAACTGTTTTTT.